This passage covers 8 T cell receptor beta chains from one sample sequenced in a study of yellow fever vaccine responses in identical twins. From the RT-PCR reads, TCRdb called clonotypes with MiXCR, one entry per CDR3 protein. This repertoire shows under 25,000 distinct CDR3 sequences, roughly three quarters found once; its top ten account for more than 2%. This specimen was T cells from blood (PBMCs), unsorted or a sorted subset (not recorded which), taken before or after yellow fever vaccination (not recorded which). These TCRs come from a woman aged 18-29 years who received the yellow fever vaccine.

The chain combines TRBV5-1 with TRBJ2-6; no reliable D call. Germline V CDR1 and CDR2: SGHRS, YFSETQ. Trimming removed 3 bases from V and 1 base from J, with 11 bases in between. The CDR3 consists of 16 residues. CDR3 bases: TGCGCCAGCAGCTCATACAGTTCGTCTGGGGCCAACGTCCTGACTTTC. It is translated as CASSSYSSSGANVLTF.

The chain combines TRBV18 with TRBJ2-2; 8 bases map to TRBD1. Germline V CDR1 and CDR2: KGHSH, LQKENI. The ends lost 6 bases at V and 4 bases at J; junction bases unmatched: 10. There are 16 residues in the CDR3. CDR3 in DNA: TGTGCCAGCTCTCCGAGAACGACAGGGGTCACCGGGGAGCTGTTTTTT. As protein: CASSPRTTGVTGELFF.

CDR3 in DNA: TGTGCCAGCAGCCGGGACCTTACGCAGTATTTT. It is translated as CASSRDLTQYF. J is TRBJ2-3 and V is TRBV25-1; D tentatively reads TRBD1 or TRBD2 (5 bases each). The CDR3 spans 11 residues. The germline V gene encodes CDR1 MGHDK and CDR2 SYGVNS. Between the trimmed V and J ends, which lost 6 bases and 8 bases, there was a span of 9 bases.

J is TRBJ1-2 and V is TRBV2, with D hard to call. Trimming pared 7 bases from V and 1 base from J, leaving 13 bases between. The CDR3 spans 14 residues. The germline V gene encodes CDR1 SNHLY and CDR2 FYNNEI. CDR3 sequence (DNA): TGTGCCAGCAATAGCCCCGTTTTTAACTATGGCTACACCTTC. Its translation: CASNSPVFNYGYTF.

This chain uses TRBV4-1 with TRBJ2-7; D call uncertain. The germline V and J ends were trimmed by 0 bases and 1 base, with 10 bases remaining between them. There are 15 residues in the CDR3. Germline CDR1 is MGHRA and CDR2 is YSYEKL. Here the CDR3 reads CASSQDKLGSYEQYF. In DNA, the CDR3 is TGCGCCAGCAGCCAAGATAAATTGGGTTCCTACGAGCAGTACTTC.

The V and J genes are TRBV18 and TRBJ2-1; 14 bases agree with TRBD2. This CDR3 has 14 amino acids. V gave up 8 bases and J gave up 12 bases; unmatched junction bases: 9. Germline CDR1 reads KGHSH; CDR2 reads LQKENI. DNA for the CDR3: TGTGCCAGCGCCGGGACTAGCGGGAGCCCCTCGCAGTTCTTC. It is translated as CASAGTSGSPSQFF.

The chain joins TRBV10-1 to TRBJ2-7; D is undetermined. V was pared by 3 bases and J by 3 bases, with 6 bases between. The germline gives CDR1 WNHNN, CDR2 SYGVQD (reference sequence). The CDR3 runs 12 residues. The CDR3 spells CASSDSLYEQYF. The CDR3 coding sequence is TGCGCCAGCAGTGATTCGCTCTACGAGCAGTACTTC.

A remark on this clonotype: One end of the junction is discordant with germline, which a read error may explain. V and J are TRBV13 and TRBJ2-7, with a tentative D call TRBD2 (5 bases). Germline V gene lookup returns CDR1 PRHDT and CDR2 FYEKMQ (reference sequence). This CDR3 spans 14 amino acids. CDR3 residues: CASSVGLSTYEQYF. The CDR3 region has the DNA TGTGCCAGCAGCGTAGGACTTTCCACCTACGAGCAGTACTTC.